These T cell receptor beta chains were read from a single sample in a study of blood T cell repertoires in COVID-19. The data were produced by immunoSEQ multiplex PCR, yet TCRdb's version contains in-frame clones alone and is incomplete. The table lists 380,000 or so clones, over 75% of them singletons. Sequenced input: PBMCs or T cells enriched from blood (not recorded which). The receptors here all came from a man younger than 45 who had recovered from COVID-19. The CDR3 runs from the conserved cysteine through the conserved F or W. D genes are given only for firm matches. Only part of the rows carry a size: once, few, many, or a class if the clone is expanded.

CDR3 protein	CDR3 DNA	V gene	D gene	clone size	J gene
CASSLYRGNNEQFF	TGTGCCAGCAGCCTCTACAGGGGGAACAATGAGCAGTTCTTC	TRBV6-5	TRBD1	.	TRBJ2-1
CASRRQHNEKLFF	TGTGCCAGCCGCCGACAGCATAATGAAAAACTGTTTTTT	TRBV6-5	.	.	TRBJ1-4
CSASLTAGGAEAFF	TGCAGTGCTAGTCTTACGGCGGGGGGTGCTGAAGCTTTCTTT	TRBV20-1	.	.	TRBJ1-1
CASSYDTYQPQHF	TGTGCCAGCAGTTACGACACCTATCAGCCCCAGCATTTT	TRBV12-3/TRBV12-4	.	.	TRBJ1-5
CASSYGQSNYGYTF	TGTGCCAGCAGCTATGGACAGTCTAACTATGGCTACACCTTC	TRBV7-2	.	.	TRBJ1-2
CATSADRGNQPQHF	TGTGCCACCAGCGCAGACAGGGGCAATCAGCCCCAGCATTTT	TRBV15	TRBD1	.	TRBJ1-5
CASSSGQGTGELFF	TGCGCCAGCAGCTCTGGACAGGGGACCGGGGAGCTGTTTTTT	TRBV5-1	TRBD1	.	TRBJ2-2
CAWSAGTGITEAFF	TGTGCCTGGAGCGCCGGGACAGGGATCACTGAAGCTTTCTTT	TRBV30	TRBD1	few	TRBJ1-1
CASINRVNTEAFF	TGTGCCAGCATAAACAGGGTGAACACTGAAGCTTTCTTT	TRBV12-3/TRBV12-4	.	few	TRBJ1-1
CASSDGTVSNQPQHF	TGTGCCAGCAGCGATGGGACAGTGAGCAATCAGCCCCAGCATTTT	TRBV5-5	TRBD1	many	TRBJ1-5
CSVELEGGGNIQYF	TGCAGCGTTGAGCTGGAAGGTGGGGGGAACATTCAGTACTTC	TRBV29-1	.	.	TRBJ2-4
CASRSGTSTDTQYF	TGTGCCAGCAGGTCCGGGACTAGCACAGATACGCAGTATTTT	TRBV7-2	.	.	TRBJ2-3
CASSPEERGYGYTF	TGTGCCAGCAGCCCGGAGGAGCGAGGCTATGGCTACACCTTC	TRBV6-2/TRBV6-3	.	once	TRBJ1-2
CASSSGGGVTSYEQYF	TGTGCCAGCAGCTCAGGCGGGGGGGTGACCTCCTACGAGCAGTACTTC	TRBV7-2	TRBD2	.	TRBJ2-7
CASSQDTRRRGEKLFF	TGCGCCAGCAGCCAAGATACGAGGCGCAGGGGTGAAAAACTGTTTTTT	TRBV4-3	.	.	TRBJ1-4
CASSPGVGVGGYTF	TGCGCCAGCAGCCCCGGGGTTGGGGTGGGCGGCTACACCTTC	TRBV10-2	.	.	TRBJ1-2
CASSYSGTGIDTQYF	TGTGCCAGCAGTTACTCCGGGACAGGGATCGATACGCAGTATTTT	TRBV6-5	TRBD1	.	TRBJ2-3
CASSYGLAGIEQFF	TGTGCCAGCAGCTACGGGCTAGCGGGGATAGAGCAGTTCTTC	TRBV7-2	TRBD2	.	TRBJ2-1
CASSLGTDSYGYTF	TGTGCCAGCAGCCTGGGGACAGACTCCTATGGCTACACCTTC	TRBV3-1/TRBV3-2	TRBD1	few	TRBJ1-2
CASSLTGTDANQPQHF	TGTGCCAGCAGCTTGACTGGGACAGACGCTAATCAGCCCCAGCATTTT	TRBV5-5	TRBD1	.	TRBJ1-5
CASSYVQGLAEAFF	TGTGCCAGCAGTTACGTACAGGGTTTGGCTGAAGCTTTCTTT	TRBV6-2/TRBV6-3	.	.	TRBJ1-1
CASSPVGTDREETQYF	TGCGCCAGCAGCCCCGTTGGGACAGACCGCGAGGAGACCCAGTACTTC	TRBV5-1	TRBD1	.	TRBJ2-5
CASSHRTVDYEQYF	TGTGCCAGCAGCCATCGGACAGTTGATTACGAGCAGTACTTC	TRBV16	.	.	TRBJ2-7
CASSLDSEAFF	TGTGCCAGCAGTTTAGACAGTGAAGCTTTCTTT	TRBV12-3/TRBV12-4	.	.	TRBJ1-1
CASAVRKANEKLFF	TGTGCCAGCGCTGTGCGGAAAGCTAATGAAAAACTGTTTTTT	TRBV6-5	.	.	TRBJ1-4
CAVGVGSPLHF	TGTGCCGTGGGCGTGGGTTCACCCCTCCACTTT	TRBV24-1	.	.	TRBJ1-6
CASSVALAANTGELFF	TGTGCCAGCAGCGTAGCTTTGGCGGCGAACACCGGGGAGCTGTTTTTT	TRBV9	.	.	TRBJ2-2
CASSFGQGDYTF	TGTGCCAGCAGCTTCGGACAGGGGGACTACACCTTC	TRBV7-2	TRBD1	once	TRBJ1-2
CASRSGGGSYEQYF	TGTGCCAGCAGGTCGGGGGGCGGGTCCTACGAGCAGTACTTC	TRBV2	.	once	TRBJ2-7
CASSLVQDNSPLHF	TGTGCCAGCAGCTTAGTACAGGATAATTCACCCCTCCACTTT	TRBV7-8	.	.	TRBJ1-6
CAIRAGLLYEQYF	TGTGCCATCAGGGCAGGGCTGCTCTACGAGCAGTACTTC	TRBV10-3	.	.	TRBJ2-7
CASSGDRAREQYF	TGTGCCAGTAGTGGGGACAGGGCTCGCGAGCAGTACTTC	TRBV19	TRBD1	.	TRBJ2-7
CASSYYMGQNTGELFF	TGTGCCAGCAGTTACTACATGGGACAGAACACCGGGGAGCTGTTTTTT	TRBV6-5	.	.	TRBJ2-2
CASSLGRSLGREQFF	TGTGCCAGCAGCTTAGGTCGGTCTTTGGGGAGGGAGCAGTTCTTC	TRBV11-2	.	.	TRBJ2-1
CASSLEGGQPQHF	TGTGCCAGCAGCTTAGAGGGGGGTCAGCCCCAGCATTTT	TRBV11-2	.	.	TRBJ1-5
CASSPRVSGNTIYF	TGTGCCAGCAGTCCCCGGGTCTCTGGAAACACCATATATTTT	TRBV27	.	.	TRBJ1-3
CASSLGQLYEQYF	TGTGCCAGCAGCTTAGGACAGCTTTACGAGCAGTACTTC	TRBV7-9	.	.	TRBJ2-7
CASSPAPSYEQYF	TGTGCCAGCTCACCGGCTCCCTCCTACGAGCAGTACTTC	TRBV18	.	.	TRBJ2-7
CAGKGQGPGYTF	TGTGCCGGTAAGGGACAGGGACCTGGCTACACCTTC	TRBV6-5	TRBD1	.	TRBJ1-2
CASRQTRNTEAFF	TGTGCCAGCAGACAGACCCGGAACACTGAAGCTTTCTTT	TRBV27	.	once	TRBJ1-1
CASSRGQGTGANVLTF	TGCGCCAGCAGCCGGGGACAGGGAACCGGGGCCAACGTCCTGACTTTC	TRBV4-1	TRBD1	.	TRBJ2-6
CASSPRATLQGDTEAFF	TGTGCCAGCTCACCAAGGGCCACATTACAAGGGGACACTGAAGCTTTCTTT	TRBV18	.	once	TRBJ1-1
CASSVGPENTEAFF	TGTGCCAGCAGCGTAGGGCCAGAGAACACTGAAGCTTTCTTT	TRBV9	.	few	TRBJ1-1
CASSSPGLGYIQYF	TGTGCCAGCAGCTCACCGGGATTAGGGTACATTCAGTACTTC	TRBV5-6	.	.	TRBJ2-4
CASSFWGGDQFF	TGTGCCAGCAGCTTTTGGGGGGGCGATCAGTTCTTC	TRBV7-2	.	.	TRBJ2-1
CAWTRGGGSNQPQHF	TGTGCCTGGACCCGTGGCGGGGGGAGCAATCAGCCCCAGCATTTT	TRBV30	.	.	TRBJ1-5
CASSQDGAGAEAFF	TGCGCCAGCAGCCAAGATGGGGCAGGGGCCGAAGCTTTCTTT	TRBV4-3	.	.	TRBJ1-1
CASSLGVLGTSGGAETQYF	TGTGCCAGCAGCTTAGGGGTGCTTGGGACTAGCGGGGGGGCTGAGACCCAGTACTTC	TRBV7-2	TRBD2	.	TRBJ2-5
CASSPSGVRTGELFF	TGTGCCAGCAGCCCAAGCGGGGTTCGCACCGGGGAGCTGTTTTTT	TRBV7-3	TRBD2	.	TRBJ2-2
CASSYWTAFEAFF	TGTGCCAGCAGTTACTGGACAGCTTTTGAAGCTTTCTTT	TRBV6-2/TRBV6-3	.	.	TRBJ1-1
CASSLWGTGGAGNTIYF	TGTGCCAGCAGTTTATGGGGAACAGGGGGGGCTGGAAACACCATATATTTT	TRBV28	TRBD1	once	TRBJ1-3
CATKLAGGQTDTQYF	TGCGCCACCAAGTTAGCGGGGGGGCAGACAGATACGCAGTATTTT	TRBV5-1	TRBD2	.	TRBJ2-3
CASSLGGAGGNTEAFF	TGTGCCAGCAGCTTGGGAGGCGCCGGCGGGAACACTGAAGCTTTCTTT	TRBV5-4	.	.	TRBJ1-1
CASSIMGQGGTDTQYF	TGTGCCAGTAGTATTATGGGACAGGGAGGCACAGATACGCAGTATTTT	TRBV19	TRBD1	.	TRBJ2-3
CASSFNDRGFEAFF	TGCGCCAGCAGCTTTAACGACAGGGGGTTTGAAGCTTTCTTT	TRBV4-1	TRBD1	.	TRBJ1-1
CASSQRTDSYEQYF	TGCGCCAGCAGCCAACGGACCGACAGCTACGAGCAGTACTTC	TRBV4-3	.	.	TRBJ2-7
CASTPSGTGDSPLHF	TGTGCCAGCACCCCCTCCGGGACAGGGGATTCACCCCTCCACTTT	TRBV7-9	TRBD1	.	TRBJ1-6